Below are 19 T cell receptor beta chains sequenced from a single sample in a study of OX40 agonist ivuxolimab in advanced cancers. Here immunoSEQ multiplex PCR was the method, and the copy in TCRdb shows in-frame clones only, minus some. Altogether approximately 62,000 clones are present, 80% to 95% being singletons, with the ten largest covering over 10%. Material: CD4+ or CD8+ T cells sorted from blood, obtained in a trial of the OX40 agonist ivuxolimab. The receptors come from an adult with an advanced solid tumor such as melanoma, head and neck, liver or kidney cancer.

The genes are TRBV27 and TRBJ2-2, with D perhaps TRBD2 (5 bases). V was pared by 2 bases and J by 5 bases, with 6 bases between. The germline gives CDR1 MNHEY, CDR2 SMNVEV (reference sequence). There are 13 residues in the CDR3. The CDR3 region is CASSLRGTGELFF. The CDR3 DNA reads TGTGCCAGCAGTTTAAGAGGGACCGGGGAGCTGTTTTTT.

This sequence joins TRBV6-5 and TRBJ2-1; perhaps TRBD1 as D (8 bases). Looked up from germline, CDR1 is MNHEY and CDR2 is SVGAGI. The CDR3 consists of 14 residues. Trimming removed 8 bases from V and 7 bases from J, with 18 bases in between. The CDR3 sequence: CASGKQGGLNEQFF. CDR3 DNA: TGTGCCAGCGGGAAACAGGGGGGGTTAAATGAGCAGTTCTTC.

CDR3 nucleotides: TGTGCCAGCAGCGTAAGAATTCTGACGGACGGCGGGACTGAAGCTTTCTTT. Translation: CASSVRILTDGGTEAFF. The chain carries TRBV7-6 and TRBJ1-1; no definite D call. Germline V gene data show CDR1 as SGHVS and CDR2 as FNYEAQ. The CDR3 covers 17 residues. Trimming cost V 5 bases and J 5 bases, with 24 bases left between them.

This clone has a single count. V usage is TRBV19 and J usage is TRBJ1-2; the D gene is possibly TRBD1 (6 bases). The CDR3 has 14 residues. Germline CDR1 LNHDA, CDR2 SQIVND (reference sequence). The ends were cut back, 3 bases at V and 2 bases at J, with 10 bases in the middle. The CDR3 region is CASSIQGQNYGYTF. The CDR3 DNA sequence: TGTGCCAGTAGTATTCAGGGACAAAACTATGGCTACACCTTC. The variable domain in full, with the rest retrieved from reference TRBV19 and TRBJ1-2, is DGGITQSPKYLFRKEGQNVTLSCEQNLNHDAMYWYRQDPGQGLRLIYYSQIVNDFQKGDIAEGYSVSREKKESFPLTVTSAQKNPTAFYLCASSIQGQNYGYTFGSGTRLTVV.

V is TRBV7-9 and J is TRBJ2-7; possibly TRBD2 for D (6 bases). The CDR3 covers 15 residues. V was pared by 2 bases and J by 6 bases, with 17 bases between. Germline V gene data show CDR1 as SEHNR and CDR2 as FQNEAQ (reference sequence). The CDR3 sequence: CASSLTGLVFSEQYF. The CDR3 DNA sequence: TGTGCCAGCAGCTTAACGGGACTCGTCTTTAGCGAGCAGTACTTC. Full variable domain (outside the CDR3, taken from reference TRBV7-9 and TRBJ2-7): DTGVSQNPRHKITKRGQNVTFRCDPISEHNRLYWYRQTLGQGPEFLTYFQNEAQLEKSRLLSDRFSAERPKGSFSTLEIQRTEQGDSAMYLCASSLTGLVFSEQYFGPGTRLTVT.

The V gene is TRBV27, the J gene TRBJ2-7, with 9 nucleotides matching TRBD1. Trimming cost V 3 bases and J 3 bases; bases outside gene matches: 3. The V gene's germline CDR1 is MNHEY and CDR2 SMNVEV (reference sequence). The CDR3 totals 14 residues. The CDR3 is CASSFGTGIYEQYF. DNA for the CDR3: TGTGCCAGCAGTTTTGGGACAGGGATCTACGAGCAGTACTTC.

The V call is TRBV5-6, the J call TRBJ1-2; D call uncertain. Germline V CDR1 and CDR2: SGHDT, YYEEEE. The CDR3 consists of 14 residues. Trimming took 0 bases from V and 7 from J, leaving 13 bases between them. The CDR3: CASSLGSSAPGYTF. The CDR3 coding sequence is TGTGCCAGCAGCTTGGGGTCTTCGGCGCCTGGCTACACCTTC.

The chain carries TRBV5-1 and TRBJ1-2; D uncertain. CDR3 length equals 15 residues. CDR1 and CDR2 (germline): SGHRS, YFSETQ. The V gene lost 0 bases and the J gene lost 2 bases, with 11 bases spanning the gap. The CDR3 here is CASSLEAAPNYGYTF. CDR3 DNA: TGCGCCAGCAGCTTGGAAGCGGCACCCAACTATGGCTACACCTTC.

The chain links TRBV7-3 to TRBJ2-3, with TRBD2 matching over 8 bases. This CDR3 is built from 16 residues. Germline CDR1 and CDR2: SGHTA and FQGTGA. Trimming removed 5 bases from V and 2 bases from J; junction bases left unmatched: 9. In nucleotides, the CDR3 is TGTGCCAGCAGCGGAACCAAGACTAGCGACACAGATACGCAGTATTTT. Residues: CASSGTKTSDTDTQYF.

A single count supports this clone. V gene TRBV28 combines with J gene TRBJ2-3, with 11 bases lining up with TRBD2. Germline V CDR1 and CDR2: MDHEN, SYDVKM. V dropped 6 bases and J dropped 6; count of bases not matched to a gene: 11. CDR3 length: 16 residues. The CDR3, as DNA: TGTGCCAGCAGCCCCCTAGCGGGGGGCCCCCGGGATACGCAGTATTTT. This codes for CASSPLAGGPRDTQYF. The whole variable domain, filled in from reference TRBV28 and TRBJ2-3, reads DVKVTQSSRYLVKRTGEKVFLECVQDMDHENMFWYRQDPGLGLRLIYFSYDVKMKEKGDIPEGYSVSREKKERFSLILESASTNQTSMYLCASSPLAGGPRDTQYFGPGTRLTVL.

V usage is TRBV6-5 and J usage is TRBJ2-2; perhaps TRBD2 as D (5 bases). V shed 5 bases and J shed 5 bases, with 15 bases lying between them. The CDR3 length is 15 residues. Germline V gene lookup returns CDR1 MNHEY and CDR2 SVGAGI. CDR3 coding DNA: TGTGCCAGCAGTAACCGATTAACGGGGACCGGGGAGCTGTTTTTT. This encodes CASSNRLTGTGELFF.

The chain is built from TRBV27 and TRBJ1-5, with D perhaps TRBD1 (5 bases). Germline CDR1 reads MNHEY; CDR2 reads SMNVEV (reference sequence). This CDR3 is built from 13 residues. Trimming took off 3 bases at V and 8 bases at J, with 11 bases between the two ends. CDR3 bases: TGTGCCAGCAGTTTCGGGGGATCGGAGCCCCAGCATTTT. This sequence encodes CASSFGGSEPQHF.

V is TRBV27 and J is TRBJ1-6; 8 bases match TRBD1. The germline gives CDR1 MNHEY, CDR2 SMNVEV (reference sequence). J was trimmed by 10 bases and V by 6 bases; bases with no gene match: 5. This CDR3 spans 13 amino acids. The CDR3 spells CASRTGAISPLHF. CDR3 bases: TGTGCCAGCAGGACAGGGGCTATATCACCCCTCCACTTT.

The V and J genes are TRBV29-1 and TRBJ1-1; tentatively, D is TRBD1 (6 bases). The CDR3 is made up of 14 amino acids. Germline values: CDR1 SQVTM, CDR2 ANQGSEA. Trimming cost V 1 base and J 5 bases, with 14 bases left between them. CDR3: CSVEVPTGLTEAFF. CDR3 bases: TGCAGCGTTGAAGTCCCCACAGGGCTGACTGAAGCTTTCTTT.

The chain has TRBV5-1 and TRBJ2-1, with a possible D match to TRBD1 (6 bases). Germline CDR1 is SGHRS and CDR2 is YFSETQ. Trimming took 1 base from V and 8 from J, leaving 16 bases between them. The CDR3 loop spans 15 amino acids. CDR3 residues: CASSLYLDRPDEQFF. The DNA of the CDR3 is TGCGCCAGCAGCTTGTACCTCGACAGGCCCGATGAGCAGTTCTTC.

The rearrangement links TRBV19 to TRBJ2-1; maybe TRBD2 (6 bases). Germline lookup yields CDR1 LNHDA and CDR2 SQIVND (reference sequence). The CDR3 is 16 amino acids. V was shortened by 1 base and J by 0 bases, with 10 bases between the two germline ends. The CDR3 DNA follows: TGTGCCAGTAGTATAGTAGGCGGGATCTCCTACAATGAGCAGTTCTTC. Translated, it gives CASSIVGGISYNEQFF.

As DNA, the CDR3 is TGTGCCAGCAGTGATGGCGGGCTAAATGAGCAGTTCTTC. This translates into CASSDGGLNEQFF. The chain carries TRBV6-4 and TRBJ2-1, with D perhaps TRBD2 (5 bases). Germline-derived CDR1 and CDR2 are MRHNA and SNTAGT. The CDR3 is 13 residues long. Trimming took 3 bases from V and 7 from J, leaving 10 bases between them.

The rearrangement links TRBV6-1 to TRBJ1-2, with D unclear. This CDR3 contains 10 residues. Trimming removed 5 bases from V and 7 bases from J, with 5 bases in between. CDR1 and CDR2 (germline): MNHNS, SASEGT. CDR3 sequence (DNA): TGTGCCAGCAGTAATGGTGGCTACACCTTC. Protein: CASSNGGYTF.

The rearrangement links TRBV5-1 to TRBJ2-2; D uncertain. The CDR3 has 13 residues. The germline V gene has CDR1 SGHRS and CDR2 YFSETQ. V was cut by 7 bases and J by 2 bases, with 9 bases left in between. Here the CDR3 reads CASQTINTGELFF. CDR3 nucleotide sequence: TGCGCCAGCCAGACAATCAACACCGGGGAGCTGTTTTTT.